This TCR beta chain was identified during a study of blood T cell repertoires in COVID-19. About the research overall: Italy, Spain and the United States were the sources of the convalescent and acute COVID-19 samples. The analysed material was cDNA or gDNA that came from T cells, B-cell-depleted T cells, or PBMCs.

CDR1 MNHNS and CDR2 SASEGT come from the germline V gene. V shed 0 bases, J shed 1 base, and the junction held 4 bases outside the gene matches. This CDR3 is 16 amino acids long. The authors' processing: Amplified reference gene primers provided the basis for estimating nucleated cell counts. The protocol was immunoSEQ multiplex PCR, while the TCRdb copy is restricted to in-frame clones and leaves out a portion. The D gene and trimming were derived from the DNA, and the V and J assignments and clone size from that table. The table includes approximately 84,000 clones, less than 90% detected once. The source is a human donor in a cohort sampled during active COVID-19. The sequenced sample was peripheral blood. The genes are TRBV6-1 and TRBJ2-7; TRBD1 matches at 9 bases. The CDR3 protein is CASSEASGQGSYEQYF. For the CDR3, the DNA is TGTGCCAGCAGTGAAGCGTCCGGACAGGGGTCCTACGAGCAGTACTTC.